The text below deals with one T cell receptor (beta chain). These data originate in a study of blood T cell repertoires in COVID-19. Profiling relied on immunoSEQ multiplex PCR, and the TCRdb table lists in-frame clones only, not all of them. The sample gives about 400,000 clones, more than 75% of which show up once; over 2.5% is in the top ten. Trimming took off 4 bases at V and 1 base at J, with 13 bases between the two ends. Germline lookup yields CDR1 GTSNPN and CDR2 SVGIG (reference sequence). The CDR3 runs to 14 residues. The sample consisted of peripheral blood. This receptor was identified in a human donor in a cohort sampled during active COVID-19. The rearrangement uses TRBV30 and TRBJ1-1, with a weak D call TRBD1 (6 bases). The CDR3 is CAWNGGPENTEAFF. In DNA form, the CDR3 reads TGTGCCTGGAACGGGGGGCCTGAGAACACTGAAGCTTTCTTT.